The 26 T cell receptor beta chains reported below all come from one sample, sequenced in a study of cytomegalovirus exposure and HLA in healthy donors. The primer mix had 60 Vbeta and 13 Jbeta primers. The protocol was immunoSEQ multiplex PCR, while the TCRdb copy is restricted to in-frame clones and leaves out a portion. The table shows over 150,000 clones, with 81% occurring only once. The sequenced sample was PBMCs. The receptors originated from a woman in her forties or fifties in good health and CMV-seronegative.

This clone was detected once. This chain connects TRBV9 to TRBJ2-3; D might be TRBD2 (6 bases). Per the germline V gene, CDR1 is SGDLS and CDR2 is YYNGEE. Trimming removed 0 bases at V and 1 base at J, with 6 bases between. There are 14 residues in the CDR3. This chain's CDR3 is CASSVASGTDTQYF. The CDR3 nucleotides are TGTGCCAGCAGCGTAGCTAGCGGCACAGATACGCAGTATTTT.

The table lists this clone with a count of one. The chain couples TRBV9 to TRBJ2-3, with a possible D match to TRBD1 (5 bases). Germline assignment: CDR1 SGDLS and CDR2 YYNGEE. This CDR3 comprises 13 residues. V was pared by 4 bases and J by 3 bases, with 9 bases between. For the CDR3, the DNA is TGTGCCAGCAGCCCACGACAGACAGATACGCAGTATTTT. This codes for CASSPRQTDTQYF.

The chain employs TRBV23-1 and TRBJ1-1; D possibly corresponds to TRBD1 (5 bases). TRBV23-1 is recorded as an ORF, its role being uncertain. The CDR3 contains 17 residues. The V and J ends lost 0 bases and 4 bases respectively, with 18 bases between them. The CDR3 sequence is CASSQSFPTGVLTEAFF. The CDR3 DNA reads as TGCGCCAGCAGTCAATCGTTCCCCACAGGCGTTCTCACTGAAGCTTTCTTT.

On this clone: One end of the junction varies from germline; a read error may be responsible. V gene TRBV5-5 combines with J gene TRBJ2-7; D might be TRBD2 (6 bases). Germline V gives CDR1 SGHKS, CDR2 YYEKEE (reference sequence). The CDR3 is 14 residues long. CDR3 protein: CASSLASPLGTPSF. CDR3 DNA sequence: TGTGCCAGCAGCTTGGCTTCGCCCCTTGGGACTCCCTCGTTC.

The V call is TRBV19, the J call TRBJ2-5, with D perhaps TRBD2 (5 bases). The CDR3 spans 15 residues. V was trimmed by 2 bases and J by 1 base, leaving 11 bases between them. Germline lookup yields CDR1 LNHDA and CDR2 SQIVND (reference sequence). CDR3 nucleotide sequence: TGTGCCAGTAGTATAAGGGCTAGCTCCCAAGAGACCCAGTACTTC. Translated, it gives CASSIRASSQETQYF.

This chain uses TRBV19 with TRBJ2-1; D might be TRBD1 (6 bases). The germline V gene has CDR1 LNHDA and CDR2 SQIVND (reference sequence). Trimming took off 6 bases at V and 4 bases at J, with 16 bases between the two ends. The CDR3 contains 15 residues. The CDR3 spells CASSRDTPMYNEQFF. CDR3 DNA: TGTGCCAGTAGCCGGGACACGCCTATGTACAATGAGCAGTTCTTC.

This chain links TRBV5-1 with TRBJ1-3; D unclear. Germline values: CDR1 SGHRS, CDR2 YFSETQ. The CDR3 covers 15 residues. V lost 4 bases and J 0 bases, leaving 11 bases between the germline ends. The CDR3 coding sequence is TGCGCCAGCAGCACGGCTACGGGCTCTGGAAACACCATATATTTT. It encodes CASSTATGSGNTIYF. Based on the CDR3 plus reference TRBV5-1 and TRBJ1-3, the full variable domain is KAGVTQTPRYLIKTRGQQVTLSCSPISGHRSVSWYQQTPGQGLQFLFEYFSETQRNKGNFPGRFSGRQFSNSRSEMNVSTLELGDSALYLCASSTATGSGNTIYFGEGSWLTVV.

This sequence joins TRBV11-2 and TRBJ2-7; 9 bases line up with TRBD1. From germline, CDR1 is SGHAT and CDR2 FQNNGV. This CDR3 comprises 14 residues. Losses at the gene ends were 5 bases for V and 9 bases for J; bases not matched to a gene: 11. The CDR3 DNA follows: TGTGCCAGCAGCCTTGGGACAGGGCGGGAAGGGCAGTACTTC. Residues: CASSLGTGREGQYF.

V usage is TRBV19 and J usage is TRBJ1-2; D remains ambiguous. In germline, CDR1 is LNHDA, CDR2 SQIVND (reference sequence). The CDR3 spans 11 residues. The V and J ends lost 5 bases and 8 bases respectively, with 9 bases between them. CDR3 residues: CASSGPWGYTF. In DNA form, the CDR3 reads TGTGCCAGTAGTGGCCCATGGGGCTACACCTTC.

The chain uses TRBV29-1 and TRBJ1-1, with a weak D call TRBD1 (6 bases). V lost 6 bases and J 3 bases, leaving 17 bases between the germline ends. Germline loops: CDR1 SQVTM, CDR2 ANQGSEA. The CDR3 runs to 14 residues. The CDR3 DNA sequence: TGCAGCGTCCATAGGGGGGGGGCGGACACTGAAGCTTTCTTT. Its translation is CSVHRGGADTEAFF.

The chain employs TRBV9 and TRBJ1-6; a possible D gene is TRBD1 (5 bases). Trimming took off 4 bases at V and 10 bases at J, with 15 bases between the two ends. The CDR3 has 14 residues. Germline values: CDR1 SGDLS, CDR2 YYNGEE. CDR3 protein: CASSPVGGGSPLHF. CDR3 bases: TGTGCCAGCAGCCCCGTGGGGGGAGGGTCACCCCTCCACTTT.

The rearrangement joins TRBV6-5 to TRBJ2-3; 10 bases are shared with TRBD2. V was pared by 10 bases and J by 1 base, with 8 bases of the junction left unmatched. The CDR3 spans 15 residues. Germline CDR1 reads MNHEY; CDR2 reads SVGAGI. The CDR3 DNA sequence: TGTGCCAACGCCCTAGCGGGAGACCGCACAGATACGCAGTATTTT. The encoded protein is CANALAGDRTDTQYF.

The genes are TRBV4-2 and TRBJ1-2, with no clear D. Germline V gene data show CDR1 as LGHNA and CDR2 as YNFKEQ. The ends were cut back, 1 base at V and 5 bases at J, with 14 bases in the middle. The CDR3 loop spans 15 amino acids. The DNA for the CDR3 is TGTGCCAGCAGCCAAGGGACTGCCGACCGGTATGGCTACACCTTC. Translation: CASSQGTADRYGYTF.

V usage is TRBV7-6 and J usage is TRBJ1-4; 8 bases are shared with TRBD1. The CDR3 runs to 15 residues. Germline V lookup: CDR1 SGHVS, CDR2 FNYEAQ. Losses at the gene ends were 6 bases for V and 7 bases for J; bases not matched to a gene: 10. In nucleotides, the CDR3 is TGTGCCAGCAGTGACCAGGGGGCGGCAGGTGAAAAACTGTTTTTT. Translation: CASSDQGAAGEKLFF.

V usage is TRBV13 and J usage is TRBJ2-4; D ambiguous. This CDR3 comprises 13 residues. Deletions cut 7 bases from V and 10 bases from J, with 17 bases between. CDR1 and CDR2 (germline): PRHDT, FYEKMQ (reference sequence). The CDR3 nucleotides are TGTGCCAGCAAAGGCGCGGAGCCGCATATTCAGTACTTC. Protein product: CASKGAEPHIQYF.

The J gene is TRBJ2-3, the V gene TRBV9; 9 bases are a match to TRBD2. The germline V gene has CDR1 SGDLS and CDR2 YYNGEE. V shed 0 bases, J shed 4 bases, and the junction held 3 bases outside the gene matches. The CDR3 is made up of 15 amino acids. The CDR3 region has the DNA TGTGCCAGCAGCGTAGGGGGACTAGCAGCAGATACGCAGTATTTT. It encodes CASSVGGLAADTQYF.

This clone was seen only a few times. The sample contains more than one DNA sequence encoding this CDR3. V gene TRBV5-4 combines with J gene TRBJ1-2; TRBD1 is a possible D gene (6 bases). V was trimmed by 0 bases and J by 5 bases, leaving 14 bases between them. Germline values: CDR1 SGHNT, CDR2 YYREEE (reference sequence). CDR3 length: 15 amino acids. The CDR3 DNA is TGTGCCAGCAGCTTGGCACTGGACAGATCTTATGGCTACACCTTC. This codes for CASSLALDRSYGYTF.

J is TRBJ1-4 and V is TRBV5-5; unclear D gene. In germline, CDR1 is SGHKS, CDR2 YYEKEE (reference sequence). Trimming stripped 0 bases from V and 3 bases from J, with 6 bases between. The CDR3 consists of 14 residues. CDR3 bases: TGTGCCAGCAGCTTGGCTCCAGCTAATGAAAAACTGTTTTTT. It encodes CASSLAPANEKLFF.

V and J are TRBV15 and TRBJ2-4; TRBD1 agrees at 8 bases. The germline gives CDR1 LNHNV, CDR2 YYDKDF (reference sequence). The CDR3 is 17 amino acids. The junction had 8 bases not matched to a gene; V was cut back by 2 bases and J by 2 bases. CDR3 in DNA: TGTGCCACCAGCAGACTGACAGGGGCTGGCACCAAAAACATTCAGTACTTC. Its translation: CATSRLTGAGTKNIQYF.

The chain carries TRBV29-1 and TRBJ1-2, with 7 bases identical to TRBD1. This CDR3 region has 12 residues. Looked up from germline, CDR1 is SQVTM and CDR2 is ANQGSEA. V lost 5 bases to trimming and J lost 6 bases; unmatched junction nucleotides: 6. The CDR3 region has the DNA TGCAGCGTTACTACAGGGGCAGATGGCTACACCTTC. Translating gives CSVTTGADGYTF.

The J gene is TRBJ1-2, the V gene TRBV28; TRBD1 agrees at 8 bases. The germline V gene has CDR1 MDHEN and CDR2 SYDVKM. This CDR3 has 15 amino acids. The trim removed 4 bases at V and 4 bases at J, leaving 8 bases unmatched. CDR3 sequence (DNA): TGTGCCAGCAGTTCACAGGGGGAATTTGTCTATGGCTACACCTTC. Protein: CASSSQGEFVYGYTF.

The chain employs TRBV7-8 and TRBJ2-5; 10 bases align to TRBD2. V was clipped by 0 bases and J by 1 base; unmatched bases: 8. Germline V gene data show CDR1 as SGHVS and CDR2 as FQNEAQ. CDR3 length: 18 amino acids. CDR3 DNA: TGTGCCAGCAGCTTAGCACCAGCGGGGGGGCTCGGCCAAGAGACCCAGTACTTC. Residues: CASSLAPAGGLGQETQYF. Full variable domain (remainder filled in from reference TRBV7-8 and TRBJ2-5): GAGVSQSPRYKVAKRGQDVALRCDPISGHVSLFWYQQALGQGPEFLTYFQNEAQLDKSGLPSDRFFAERPEGSVSTLKIQRTQQEDSAVYLCASSLAPAGGLGQETQYFGPGTRLLVL.

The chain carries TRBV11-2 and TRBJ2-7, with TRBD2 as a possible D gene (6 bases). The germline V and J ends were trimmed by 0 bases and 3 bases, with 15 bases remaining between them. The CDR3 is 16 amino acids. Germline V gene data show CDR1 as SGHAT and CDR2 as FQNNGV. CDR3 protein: CASSLEGNGSNYEQYF. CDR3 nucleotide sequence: TGTGCCAGCAGCTTAGAGGGGAACGGGAGCAACTACGAGCAGTACTTC.

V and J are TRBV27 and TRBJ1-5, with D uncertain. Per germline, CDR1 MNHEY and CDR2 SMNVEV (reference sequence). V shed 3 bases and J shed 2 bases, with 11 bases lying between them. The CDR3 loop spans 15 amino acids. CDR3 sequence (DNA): TGTGCCAGCAGTTTGTTCGTCCAGGGCAATCAGCCCCAGCATTTT. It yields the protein CASSLFVQGNQPQHF.

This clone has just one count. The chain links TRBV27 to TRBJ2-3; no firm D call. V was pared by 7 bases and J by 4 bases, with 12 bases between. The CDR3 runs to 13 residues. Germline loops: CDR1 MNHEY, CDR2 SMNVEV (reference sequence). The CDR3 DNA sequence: TGTGCCAGCACCTCCACCCGGTCAGATACGCAGTATTTT. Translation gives CASTSTRSDTQYF.

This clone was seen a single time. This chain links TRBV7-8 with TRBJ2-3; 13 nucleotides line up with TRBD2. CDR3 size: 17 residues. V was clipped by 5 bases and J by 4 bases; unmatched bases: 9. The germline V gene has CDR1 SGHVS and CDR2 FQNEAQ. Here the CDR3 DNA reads TGTGCCAGCAGCGGCCAGACTAGCGGGAGGTTCGCAGATACGCAGTATTTT. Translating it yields CASSGQTSGRFADTQYF.